This TCR beta chain appears in the sequencing data of a study of cytomegalovirus exposure and HLA in healthy donors (dated by TCRdb to 2016 to 2017). For the study in its entirety: An earlier analysis of some 620 of the donors reported around 280 Gb of sequence data and 95 million to 120 million unique TCR beta sequences obtained from 150 million to 200 million T cells. The study profiled the T cell repertoires of about 640 subjects by immunosequencing and related them to cytomegalovirus serostatus. Among 300 to 500 genotyped donors of the cohort, an average of approximately 240,000 unique TCR beta nucleotide sequences was sequenced per donor, of which about 19% were non-productive. Typing coverage differed by locus: A, B, C, DRB1 and DQB1 were typed in about 629-630 donors, DQA1 in roughly 500, DPA1 in roughly 590, and DPB1 in 450 to 480. The study was designed to test whether signatures of past pathogen exposure could be identified by cataloging public T cell receptors. The later analysis used no new phenotypic data to find candidate immune exposures, relying instead on TCR beta sequences and their occurrence across donors. Every repertoire in the discovery cohort had been generated on one and the same sequencing platform. HLA typing covered class I and class II loci at four-digit resolution. A later analysis re-examined previously published TCR beta repertoires from just over 650 donors and added high-resolution HLA genotyping to investigate patterns of TCR occurrence. Donor age, sex, ethnicity and CMV serostatus were compiled together with the repertoire data. Because of strong linkage in the cohort, four to six DR-DQ haplotypes were treated as single units for association and clustering. Besides the first cohort of roughly 700 subjects, a separate validation cohort made up of 120 different subjects was used. To predict cytomegalovirus infection status, the study brought together high-throughput TCR immunosequencing, statistical association of individual TCRs with disease status, and machine learning. Among the roughly 400 genotyped donors, about 85% belonged to the genetic ancestry cluster associated with self-reported Caucasian donors. A later genetic analysis used genome-wide SNP genotypes for about 60% of the roughly 700 donors, treating that subset as a discovery cohort. Approximately 310 gigabases of sequencing data and approximately 93 million unique TCR sequences were included in an early release covering around 650 HLA-typed donors. An earlier analysis of several hundred of the donors applied high-throughput TCR beta sequencing to assess whether each TCR beta V gene segment acted as functional or pseudogenic.

In total, around 600 healthy bone marrow donors made up the cohort. Cohort members were all nominally healthy when sampled, although unrecorded immune exposures were likely present. The donor was CMV seropositive and belonged to the group of some 290 seropositive cohort members. A peripheral blood sample was collected from each donor, and TCR beta sequencing was performed on peripheral blood mononuclear cells. The Qiagen DNeasy Blood Extraction Kit was used to extract genomic DNA from the blood cell samples. Points on this clone: Its cognate antigen has yet to be identified. Base qualities are not recorded, but no much larger clone differs from it by a single base.

On the study overall, not on this receptor specifically: HLA typing was unavailable for some donors at each locus, so association tests used only the typed subset. In this cohort, only TCR beta chains were sequenced, and detectable features were limited by the absence of alpha or paired-chain data. A few of the identified cytomegalovirus-associated TCR beta chains were confirmed in vitro to be specific for cytomegalovirus antigens. When HLA alleles, especially DR and DQ, strongly co-occurred, attributing TCR associations to individual alleles was difficult. A further reported finding was that TCR beta sequences accurately predicted the HLA-A and HLA-B alleles for most subjects in the first cohort. Compared with equally common non-associated chains, HLA-associated TCR beta chains in a later analysis were more clonally expanded and had lower generation probabilities. A later analysis associated 16,951 TCR beta sequences with specific HLA alleles at a false discovery rate of 0.05. The only immune exposure information available for the cohort was CMV serostatus. The classifier was reported to diagnose cytomegalovirus status with high specificity and sensitivity in both the original cohort and the validation cohort. Linkage disequilibrium might explain the correlated functional status among segregating V segments, but an unknown experimental factor could not be excluded. Broadly in line with IMGT annotations, most TCR beta V segments showed up in productive rearrangements about 87% or about 30% of the time in an earlier analysis of approximately 600 of the donors. The earlier analysis of fewer than 750 of the donors excluded roughly 17 rarely observed V segments, including chromosome 9 orphons, because counts were too low. According to the authors, the approach could potentially be generalized to other disease states and immunological phenotypes. Presence/absence analyses assumed roughly uniform sequencing depth across donors, an assumption that may not hold. A later analysis found that TCR association rates varied across HLA loci, with DRB1 alleles showing the most associated TCRs and HLA-C alleles the fewest. Some IMGT-functional V segments, including TRBV6-2 and TRBV6-3, could not be distinguished by the 87-base-pair reads and were therefore excluded. A total of 150 or so TCR beta chains were listed by the study as associated with cytomegalovirus. The sequencing pipeline was judged likely to have produced a cluster of highly shared sequence variants as a technical artifact. In a later genetic analysis, a missense DCLRE1C variant was associated with V-gene and J-gene trimming of TCR beta chains, and the association was replicated in an independent cohort. A later analysis found that most CMV-associated TCR beta chains appeared HLA-restricted, with HLA associations seemingly driven largely by CMV exposure. A later genetic analysis reported fewer N-insertions in productive TCRs among donors in an Asian-associated ancestry cluster than the roughly 700-donor mean. Across donors, most TCR sequences were observed very rarely, whereas some public TCRs were present in many individuals. According to a later analysis, parvovirus B19, influenza, CMV and Epstein-Barr virus appeared linked to several top co-occurrence clusters.

Library generation was performed with the immunoSEQ multiplex PCR assay. For the multiplex PCR, a mixture combining 60 forward primers for TCR Vbeta segments and 13 reverse primers for TCR Jbeta segments was used. Amplification of the CDR3 region of rearranged TCR beta genes was performed with a multiplex PCR assay on genomic DNA. On the Illumina HiSeq System, the amplified TCR beta libraries were sequenced as 87-base-pair reads. On the study's bioinformatics: A later analysis counted approximately 84 million unique TCR beta chains across the 690 or so repertoires, and roughly 9.9 million of these chains were shared by at least two donors. A nearest-neighbor algorithm error-corrected the raw reads and collapsed the reads into unique sequences, merging closely related sequences to remove PCR and sequencing errors. To assign V, D and J gene segments, CDR3 sequences were aligned to IMGT reference sequences. For a sequence to be retained, a match of at least six nucleotides to both a V gene segment and a J gene segment was required. A rearrangement was called productive if the CDR3 had no stop codons and remained in frame with V and J, and every other rearrangement was called non-productive. CDR3 was defined by IMGT convention, running from the second conserved V-encoded cysteine to the conserved J-encoded phenylalanine. The earlier analysis of 500 to 600 of the donors excluded sequences that lacked an unambiguous match to a single V gene segment. In an earlier analysis of approximately 590 of the donors, a V segment was called functional when productive rearrangements were above 56.7%, and segregating when the standard deviation between donors exceeded 5%. A statistical classification framework was built for diagnosing cytomegalovirus status from the catalog of TCR beta chain sequences. A later analysis assigned V and J genes by comparing TCR nucleotide sequences with IMGT/GENE-DB human TR gene sequences. A later analysis assigned CDR3 sequences and most-parsimonious VDJ recombination scenarios with the TCRdist pipeline. In a later analysis, each TCR beta chain was defined by its CDR3 amino acid sequence together with its V-gene family, and reads lacking a unique V-gene family were excluded. A later analysis removed 500 to 650 highly shared, low-generation-probability nucleotide sequences to deal with suspected cross-contamination and a sequencing artifact. In a later analysis, a clonal expansion index was calculated for each public chain from normalized within-repertoire ranks of inferred template counts. A later analysis computed generation probabilities with a VDJ recombination model fitted to out-of-frame rearrangements, and checked the results against IGoR. A later analysis scored TCR-TCR, TCR-HLA and TCR-CMV co-occurrence with hypergeometric tests, applying a repertoire-size bias correction to TCR pairs. False discovery rates were estimated in a later analysis by permuting HLA or CMV assignments 20 times. A later analysis grouped co-occurring TCRs with DBSCAN, adding TCRdist sequence similarity when clustering within HLA-allele-positive subsets. Repertoires with fewer than 30,000 or more than 120,000 public chains were left out of co-occurrence clustering, as were about 5 repertoires with anomalous nucleotide sharing. Held by TCRdb, this immuneACCESS table contains in-frame sequences only and omits some clones. Under half of the omission traces to an unresolved V gene where checked; the cause of the rest is unknown. For V, J and clone size, that table is used; D and trimming come from the DNA. The sample table shows approximately 150,000 clones, and roughly 85% are seen once. The biggest ten clones account for 2.5% of the sample.

The CDR3 covers 13 residues, taking in both the cysteine and the valine. The kept DNA is CDR3 alone, 39 bases in frame from the first base. Trimming accounts for 5 bases at V and 3 bases at J, while the number of junction bases matched to no gene is 3. CDR1 and CDR2 were assigned from the germline V gene as WSHSY and SAAADI. Material: PBMCs. The receptor was derived from a man aged 30 to 39 in good health and CMV-seropositive. The V gene is TRBV10-2 and the J gene is TRBJ2-7, with TRBD2 identical over 8 junction bases. Read as DNA, the sequence is TGCGCCAGCAGTACTAGCGGTTACTACGAGCAGTACGTC. This yields the protein CASSTSGYYEQYV.